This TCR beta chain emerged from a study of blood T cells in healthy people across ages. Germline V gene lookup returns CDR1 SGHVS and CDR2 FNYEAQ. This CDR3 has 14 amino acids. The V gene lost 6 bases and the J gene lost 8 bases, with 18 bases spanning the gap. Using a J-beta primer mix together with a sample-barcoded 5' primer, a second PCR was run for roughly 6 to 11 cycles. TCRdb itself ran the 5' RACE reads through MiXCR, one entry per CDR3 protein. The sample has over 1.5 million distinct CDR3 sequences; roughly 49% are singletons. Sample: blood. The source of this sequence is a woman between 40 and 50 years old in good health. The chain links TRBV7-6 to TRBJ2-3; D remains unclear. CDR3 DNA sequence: TGTGCCAGCAGTCGTAACGCCCCAGTTGGTACGCAGTATTTT. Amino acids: CASSRNAPVGTQYF.